This TCR beta chain originates from a study of T cell changes during pregnancy in multiple sclerosis. TCRdb's copy holds only in-frame clones and misses some; the assay was immunoSEQ multiplex PCR. This table holds around 40,000 clones, over 75% found once. CDR3 length: 16 amino acids. The V end lost 0 bases, the J end lost 0 bases, and 9 bases lay between the germline ends. From germline, CDR1 is MNHNY and CDR2 SVGAGI (reference sequence). This specimen was CD4+ T cells from peripheral blood mononuclear cells, taken in the first trimester of pregnancy. This receptor was taken from a female donor in good health, enrolled as a control in a pregnancy study. V usage is TRBV6-6 and J usage is TRBJ1-3; maybe TRBD1 (6 bases). The CDR3 loop reads CASSYSGHSSGNTIYF. The CDR3 nucleotides read TGTGCCAGCAGTTACTCGGGACATAGCTCTGGAAACACCATATATTTT.